This is a list of T cell receptor beta chains from one sample in a study of CD8+CD57+ T cells in acquired aplastic anemia. TCRdb reanalysed the reads using MiXCR and keeps one entry per CDR3 protein. The sample carries some 290,000 distinct CDR3 sequences, approximately 56% recorded once. What was sequenced was sorted CD4+, CD8+, or CD8+CD57+ T cells (not recorded which) from PBMCs. The source is a human donor with severe aplastic anemia or a healthy control (not recorded which). The CDR3 runs from the conserved cysteine through the conserved F or W. Each record gives: V gene, D gene, clone size, J gene, CDR3 protein, CDR3 DNA. D genes are given only for firm matches. Clone sizes are given selectively: once, few, many, or a class where the clone is expanded.

V: TRBV11-2
D: TRBD1
size: once
J: TRBJ1-4
CDR3: CASSQDRDGEKLFF
DNA: TGTGCCAGCAGCCAAGACAGGGATGGCGAAAAACTGTTTTTT

V: TRBV6-6
D: NA
size: many
J: TRBJ1-3
CDR3: CASSYSSSRSGNTIYF
DNA: TGTGCCAGCAGTTACTCTAGCAGCCGCTCTGGAAACACCATATATTTT

V: TRBV11-3
D: TRBD1
size: many
J: TRBJ1-1
CDR3: CASSARQGSTEAFF
DNA: TGTGCCAGCAGCGCGCGACAGGGATCCACTGAAGCTTTCTTT

V: TRBV6-1
D: NA
size: many
J: TRBJ1-5
CDR3: CASSGGFQPQHF
DNA: TGTGCCAGCAGCGGCGGTTTCCAGCCCCAGCATTTT

V: TRBV5-1
D: NA
size: NA
J: TRBJ1-1
CDR3: CASSLVLAANTEAFF
DNA: TGCGCCAGCAGCTTGGTTTTGGCAGCGAACACTGAAGCTTTCTTT

V: TRBV7-2
D: NA
size: NA
J: TRBJ1-6
CDR3: CASSLWGPPGVSPLHF
DNA: TGTGCCAGCAGCTTATGGGGGCCACCCGGGGTTTCACCCCTCCACTTT

V: TRBV20-1
D: NA
size: NA
J: TRBJ1-1
CDR3: CSARGTMNTEAFF
DNA: TGCAGTGCTAGAGGCACCATGAACACTGAAGCTTTCTTT

V: TRBV9
D: NA
size: NA
J: TRBJ2-3
CDR3: CASSVTGHSTDTQYF
DNA: TGTGCCAGCAGCGTAACCGGGCATAGCACAGATACGCAGTATTTT

V: TRBV12-3/TRBV12-4
D: NA
size: many
J: TRBJ1-3
CDR3: CASSLTLLTGNTIYF
DNA: TGTGCCAGCAGTTTGACGCTATTGACTGGAAACACCATATATTTT

V: TRBV4-1
D: NA
size: NA
J: TRBJ2-1
CDR3: CASSQDSRSDEQFF
DNA: TGCGCCAGCAGCCAAGACAGCAGGTCCGACGAGCAGTTCTTC

V: TRBV20-1
D: TRBD2
size: NA
J: TRBJ2-5
CDR3: CSALGLAGAETQYF
DNA: TGCAGTGCTCTCGGACTAGCGGGGGCAGAGACCCAGTACTTC

V: TRBV27
D: NA
size: many
J: TRBJ1-5
CDR3: CASQGSGNQPQHF
DNA: TGTGCCAGCCAGGGTTCAGGCAATCAGCCCCAGCATTTT

V: TRBV12-3/TRBV12-4
D: TRBD1
size: NA
J: TRBJ2-1
CDR3: CASRGGTGSYNEQFF
DNA: TGTGCCAGCAGGGGGGGGACAGGGAGCTACAATGAGCAGTTCTTC

V: TRBV19
D: TRBD1
size: NA
J: TRBJ1-3
CDR3: CASSMALGQPNTIYF
DNA: TGTGCCAGTAGTATGGCCTTGGGACAGCCGAACACCATATATTTT

V: TRBV11-2
D: NA
size: many
J: TRBJ2-7
CDR3: CASSPTTLRPGRVGHEQYF
DNA: TGTGCCAGCAGCCCCACAACTCTCCGGCCGGGACGGGTTGGGCACGAGCAGTACTTC

V: TRBV6-5
D: TRBD1
size: NA
J: TRBJ2-7
CDR3: CASSSGHRGEQYF
DNA: TGTGCCAGCAGTTCGGGACACAGGGGCGAGCAGTACTTC

V: TRBV7-9
D: TRBD1
size: NA
J: TRBJ1-3
CDR3: CASSAAGGSGNTIYF
DNA: TGTGCCAGCAGCGCGGCAGGGGGCTCTGGAAACACCATATATTTT

V: TRBV7-3
D: NA
size: NA
J: TRBJ2-7
CDR3: CASSLSAGPASYEQYF
DNA: TGTGCCAGCAGCTTATCCGCGGGACCGGCGAGTTACGAGCAGTACTTC

V: TRBV5-6
D: NA
size: once
J: TRBJ2-7
CDR3: CASSQQTGTYSYEQYF
DNA: TGTGCCAGCAGCCAACAAACCGGGACCTACTCCTACGAGCAGTACTTC

V: TRBV10-3
D: TRBD1
size: NA
J: TRBJ2-2
CDR3: CAIRRQGTGELFF
DNA: TGTGCCATCAGACGACAGGGTACCGGGGAGCTGTTTTTT

V: TRBV7-9
D: NA
size: NA
J: TRBJ1-1
CDR3: CASRFTGPATEAFF
DNA: TGTGCCAGCCGTTTCACAGGGCCGGCGACTGAAGCTTTCTTT

V: TRBV10-2
D: NA
size: NA
J: TRBJ1-5
CDR3: CASSEPGKPQHF
DNA: TGCGCCAGCAGTGAACCGGGAAAGCCCCAGCATTTT

V: TRBV4-1
D: NA
size: NA
J: TRBJ2-3
CDR3: CASSQDGEQAPDTQYF
DNA: TGCGCCAGCAGCCAAGATGGGGAACAAGCTCCAGATACGCAGTATTTT

V: TRBV20-1
D: NA
size: NA
J: TRBJ1-1
CDR3: CSAPARTDMNTEAFF
DNA: TGCAGTGCTCCCGCCCGGACAGACATGAACACTGAAGCTTTCTTT

V: TRBV30
D: TRBD1
size: NA
J: TRBJ1-4
CDR3: CAWGDRPEKLFF
DNA: TGTGCCTGGGGGGACAGGCCTGAAAAACTGTTTTTT

V: TRBV5-1
D: NA
size: NA
J: TRBJ1-1
CDR3: CASSFRGVNTEAFF
DNA: TGCGCCAGCAGCTTTAGGGGGGTGAACACTGAAGCTTTCTTT

V: TRBV11-2
D: TRBD2
size: NA
J: TRBJ2-1
CDR3: CASSLEIGGAYNEQFF
DNA: TGTGCCAGCAGCTTAGAGATCGGGGGGGCCTACAATGAGCAGTTCTTC

V: TRBV2
D: TRBD2
size: NA
J: TRBJ2-5
CDR3: CASSVRAGGGETQYF
DNA: TGTGCCAGCAGTGTTAGAGCGGGGGGGGGGGAGACCCAGTACTTC

V: TRBV10-3
D: NA
size: NA
J: TRBJ2-7
CDR3: CAISESVYLYEQYF
DNA: TGTGCCATCAGTGAGTCCGTATATCTCTACGAGCAGTACTTC

V: TRBV12-3/TRBV12-4
D: TRBD1
size: NA
J: TRBJ1-2
CDR3: CASSFGDRGVGYTF
DNA: TGTGCCAGCAGTTTTGGGGACAGGGGGGTGGGCTACACCTTC

V: TRBV2
D: NA
size: NA
J: TRBJ1-2
CDR3: CASTGTSQLLGYTF
DNA: TGTGCCAGCACCGGGACATCCCAGCTTTTAGGCTACACCTTC

V: TRBV7-6
D: TRBD1
size: many
J: TRBJ2-5
CDR3: CASSLSGDRGPLETQYF
DNA: TGTGCCAGCAGCTTATCGGGGGACAGGGGTCCGTTGGAGACCCAGTACTTC

V: TRBV6-5
D: NA
size: many
J: TRBJ1-6
CDR3: CASSYDGRNSPLHF
DNA: TGTGCCAGCAGTTACGATGGACGGAATTCACCCCTCCACTTT

V: TRBV6-1
D: NA
size: many
J: TRBJ1-6
CDR3: CASSEFGGYNSPLHF
DNA: TGTGCCAGCAGTGAATTCGGGGGCTATAATTCACCCCTCCACTTT

V: TRBV10-3
D: NA
size: NA
J: TRBJ2-3
CDR3: CAISPENTDTQYF
DNA: TGTGCCATCAGTCCAGAAAACACAGATACGCAGTATTTT

V: TRBV7-2
D: NA
size: NA
J: TRBJ2-1
CDR3: CASSLGVGSGSYNEQFF
DNA: TGTGCCAGCAGCTTAGGCGTAGGCTCGGGGTCCTACAATGAGCAGTTCTTC

V: TRBV5-1
D: NA
size: once
J: TRBJ2-2
CDR3: CASSRTEKNTGELFF
DNA: TGCGCCAGCAGCCGGACAGAAAAGAACACCGGGGAGCTGTTTTTT

V: TRBV14
D: NA
size: NA
J: TRBJ1-1
CDR3: CASSQDHGRLFTEAFF
DNA: TGTGCCAGCAGCCAAGATCACGGCAGGCTATTCACTGAAGCTTTCTTT

V: TRBV7-2
D: TRBD2
size: few
J: TRBJ2-5
CDR3: CASSPTSGKTQETQYF
DNA: TGTGCCAGCAGCCCTACTAGCGGGAAAACTCAAGAGACCCAGTACTTC

V: TRBV25-1
D: TRBD1
size: NA
J: TRBJ1-1
CDR3: CASSLDRQSSNTEAFF
DNA: TGTGCCAGCAGTCTGGACAGGCAGTCATCGAACACTGAAGCTTTCTTT

V: TRBV7-9
D: NA
size: NA
J: TRBJ1-5
CDR3: CASSLINQPQHF
DNA: TGTGCCAGCAGCTTAATTAATCAGCCCCAGCATTTT